What follows is one T cell receptor (beta chain) and its context. What antigen it recognizes has not been identified. Within one base of it there is no much larger clone, and no base qualities were kept. What this sample's time point label stands for: baseline before first vaccination. Samples from vaccinated people were obtained from the UK trials COV001 and COV002, which included a single-blind randomized controlled phase 2/3 trial of AZD1222 (ChAdOx1 nCoV-19) in healthy adults. For TCRbeta chain sequencing, PBMC samples from trial participants were taken at day 0 and at day 28 after the second dose. This sample was included in a study of T cell responses to AZD1222 COVID-19 vaccine (dated by TCRdb to about 2021). Study-level background: Because spike-specific TCR depth and breadth did not differ between the two schedules, AZD1222 recipients who got a second dose at roughly 4 weeks were pooled with those who got a second dose at roughly 12 weeks. Trial participants were enrolled into age subgroups of 18-55, 56-69 and 70-plus years, which contained approximately 150, 28 and 58 TCR-sequenced participants, respectively. A total of 233 trial participants underwent TCR sequencing, of whom 207 received two doses of AZD1222 and around 25 received two doses of the MenACWY control vaccine.

The germline V gene (reference sequence) gives CDR1 as MNHEY and CDR2 as SMNVEV. V is pared back by 2 bases and J by 5 bases, with 13 bases lying between the germline termini. Inclusive of the bounding cysteine and phenylalanine, the CDR3 is 16 residues long. The DNA shown is the 48-base CDR3, in frame from base 1. Points the paper makes about the study in general: The vaccine-associated CD4 TCRs covered the entire spike protein, and the dominant responses fell in regions 160-218 and 743-854. Reportedly, almost half of the unique spike-specific TCRs recognized epitopes lying outside the regions that are mutated in the B.1.351 and B.1.1.7 variants. The 56-69-year group was small, and its depth increase did not reach significance, likely because of low power. Because no day 14 peak-response samples were available, repertoires were characterized only after the peak T cell response. Conclusions about previously exposed vaccinees are limited, since just six or seven AZD1222 recipients were seropositive for SARS-CoV-2 at baseline. Participants were mostly white British, with more females than males. The authors suggested clonal diversity may have been underestimated. A significant rise in spike-specific TCR breadth and depth was observed after two AZD1222 doses relative to day 0 and relative to MenACWY recipients.

The CDR3 regions of human TCRbeta chains were analyzed by immunosequencing. In the original analysis: TCRs in the repertoires were matched against a reference library of SARS-CoV-2-specific TCRs that had been generated with the MIRA antigen-specificity platform. Breadth was defined as the fraction of unique TCRs that were SARS-CoV-2-associated, and depth was defined as the fraction of total T cells that were SARS-CoV-2-associated. Each spike-specific TCR was assigned to its reactive spike region and to a CD4 or CD8 class using the MIRA data. Log10-transformed breadth and depth values were compared by one-way ANOVA with Sidak's multiple comparisons tests. TCRdb holds this immuneACCESS table with in-frame rearrangements only. Some clones are missing; in checked studies, unresolved V genes explain under half, and the rest has no known cause. Clone size and V and J calls were adopted from that table, with D and trimming inferred from the DNA. The sample has tens of thousands of clones on record, about 74% of them singletons. The ten largest make up 5.5% to 8% of the sample.

The sample in question was peripheral blood, obtained on day 0 of AZD1222 vaccination. The source of this sequence is an adult in good health. Recombination joined TRBV27 with TRBJ1-6; no confident D gene assignment can be made. The nucleotides are TGTGCCAGCAGTTTAAGCGGGCGCGGGGATAATTCACCCCTCCACTTT. Translated, this is CASSLSGRGDNSPLHF.